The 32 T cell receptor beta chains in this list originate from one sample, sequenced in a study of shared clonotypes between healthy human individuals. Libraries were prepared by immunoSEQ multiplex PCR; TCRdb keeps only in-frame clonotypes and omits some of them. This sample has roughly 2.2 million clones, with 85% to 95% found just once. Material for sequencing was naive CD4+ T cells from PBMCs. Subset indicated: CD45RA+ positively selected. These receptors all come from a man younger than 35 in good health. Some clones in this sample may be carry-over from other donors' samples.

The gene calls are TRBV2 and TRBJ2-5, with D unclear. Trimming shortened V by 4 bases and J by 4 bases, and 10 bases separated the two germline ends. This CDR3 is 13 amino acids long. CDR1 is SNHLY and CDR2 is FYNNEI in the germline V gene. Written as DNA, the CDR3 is TGTGCCAGCAGTGGGGGTGGATCAGAGACCCAGTACTTC. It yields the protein CASSGGGSETQYF.

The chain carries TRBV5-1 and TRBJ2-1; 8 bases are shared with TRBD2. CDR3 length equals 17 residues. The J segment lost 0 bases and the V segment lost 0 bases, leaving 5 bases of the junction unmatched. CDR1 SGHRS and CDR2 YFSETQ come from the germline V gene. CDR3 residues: CASSLVSGIDSYNEQFF. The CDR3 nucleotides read TGCGCCAGCAGCTTGGTTAGCGGGATCGACTCCTACAATGAGCAGTTCTTC.

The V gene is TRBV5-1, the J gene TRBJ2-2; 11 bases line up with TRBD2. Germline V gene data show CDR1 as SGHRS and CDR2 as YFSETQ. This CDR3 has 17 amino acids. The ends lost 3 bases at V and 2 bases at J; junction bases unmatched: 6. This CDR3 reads CASSWLAGGPNTGELFF. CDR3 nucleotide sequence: TGCGCCAGCAGCTGGCTAGCGGGAGGCCCAAACACCGGGGAGCTGTTTTTT. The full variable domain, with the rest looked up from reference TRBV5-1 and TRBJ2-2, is KAGVTQTPRYLIKTRGQQVTLSCSPISGHRSVSWYQQTPGQGLQFLFEYFSETQRNKGNFPGRFSGRQFSNSRSEMNVSTLELGDSALYLCASSWLAGGPNTGELFFGEGSRLTVL.

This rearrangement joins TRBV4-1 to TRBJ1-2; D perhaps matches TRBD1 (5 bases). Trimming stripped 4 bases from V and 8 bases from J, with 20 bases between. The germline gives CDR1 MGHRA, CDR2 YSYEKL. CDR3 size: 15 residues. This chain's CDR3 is CASSLMGQVSSGYTF. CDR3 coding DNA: TGCGCCAGCAGCCTCATGGGGCAGGTCTCCTCAGGCTACACCTTC.

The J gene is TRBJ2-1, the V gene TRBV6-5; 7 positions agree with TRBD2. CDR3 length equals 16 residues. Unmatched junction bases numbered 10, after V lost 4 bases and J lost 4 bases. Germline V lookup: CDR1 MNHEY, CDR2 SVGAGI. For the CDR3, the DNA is TGTGCCAGCAGTTCTCAGACTAGCTTAGTTTACAATGAGCAGTTCTTC. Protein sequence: CASSSQTSLVYNEQFF.

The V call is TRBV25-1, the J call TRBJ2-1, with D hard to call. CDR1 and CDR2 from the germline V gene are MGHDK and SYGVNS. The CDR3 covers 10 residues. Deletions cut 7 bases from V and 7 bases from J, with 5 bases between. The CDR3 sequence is CASMENEQFF. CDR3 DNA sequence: TGTGCCAGCATGGAAAATGAGCAGTTCTTC. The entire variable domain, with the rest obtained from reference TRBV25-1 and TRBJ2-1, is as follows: EADIYQTPRYLVIGTGKKITLECSQTMGHDKMYWYQQDPGMELHLIHYSYGVNSTEKGDLSSESTVSRIRTEHFPLTLESARPSHTSQYLCASMENEQFFGPGTRLTVL.

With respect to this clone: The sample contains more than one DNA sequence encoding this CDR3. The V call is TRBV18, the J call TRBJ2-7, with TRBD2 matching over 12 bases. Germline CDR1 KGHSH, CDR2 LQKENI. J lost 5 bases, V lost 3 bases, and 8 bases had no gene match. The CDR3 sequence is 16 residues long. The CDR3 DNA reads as TGTGCCAGCTCACCCCGCCGACTAGCGGGAGTAAACGAGCAGTACTTC. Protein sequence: CASSPRRLAGVNEQYF. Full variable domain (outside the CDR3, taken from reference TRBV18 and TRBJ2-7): NAGVMQNPRHLVRRRGQEARLRCSPMKGHSHVYWYRQLPEEGLKFMVYLQKENIIDESGMPKERFSAEFPKEGPSILRIQQVVRGDSAAYFCASSPRRLAGVNEQYFGPGTRLTVT.

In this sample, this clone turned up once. This CDR3 reads CASRLAAPREQYF. The CDR3 DNA sequence: TGTGCCAGCAGATTGGCCGCTCCTCGAGAGCAGTACTTC. The rearrangement joins TRBV28 to TRBJ2-7; D gene unclear. The V and J ends lost 6 bases and 7 bases respectively, with 16 bases between them. The CDR3 has 13 residues. Germline CDR1 MDHEN, CDR2 SYDVKM.

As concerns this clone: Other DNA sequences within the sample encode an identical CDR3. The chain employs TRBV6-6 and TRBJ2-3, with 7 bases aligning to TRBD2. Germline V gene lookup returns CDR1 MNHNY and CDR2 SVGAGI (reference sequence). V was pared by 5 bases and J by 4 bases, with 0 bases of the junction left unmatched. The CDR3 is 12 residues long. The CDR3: CASSRGADTQYF. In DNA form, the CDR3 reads TGTGCCAGCAGTCGGGGGGCAGATACGCAGTATTTT.

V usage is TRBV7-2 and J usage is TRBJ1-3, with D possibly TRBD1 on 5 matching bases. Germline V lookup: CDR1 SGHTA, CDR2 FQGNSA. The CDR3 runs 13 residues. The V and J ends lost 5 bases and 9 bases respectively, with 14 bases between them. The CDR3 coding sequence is TGTGCCAGCAGCCCCCGAGAAGGGGCCACCATATATTTT. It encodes CASSPREGATIYF.

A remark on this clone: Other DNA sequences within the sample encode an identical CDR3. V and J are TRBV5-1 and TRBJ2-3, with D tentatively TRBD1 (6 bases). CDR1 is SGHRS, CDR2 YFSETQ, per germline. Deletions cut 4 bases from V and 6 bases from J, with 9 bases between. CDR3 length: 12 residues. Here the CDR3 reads CASSAQGDTQYF. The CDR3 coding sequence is TGCGCCAGCAGCGCCCAGGGGGATACGCAGTATTTT.

CDR3 nucleotides: TGTGCCAGCAGTGTATCCAACAGAGGTACCGAGCAGTACTTC. Encoded protein: CASSVSNRGTEQYF. The chain joins TRBV2 to TRBJ2-7; the D is unclear. Per germline, CDR1 SNHLY and CDR2 FYNNEI. The CDR3 has 14 amino acids. V lost 4 bases to trimming and J lost 6 bases, with 16 bases between them.

For the CDR3, the DNA is TGTGCCAGTAGTATATGTTGTGAGCCTTGCGAGCAGTACTTC. This sequence encodes CASSICCEPCEQYF. V and J are TRBV19 and TRBJ2-7; D ambiguous. V shed 2 bases and J shed 6 bases, with 14 bases lying between them. The CDR3 has 14 residues. Germline loops: CDR1 LNHDA, CDR2 SQIVND (reference sequence).

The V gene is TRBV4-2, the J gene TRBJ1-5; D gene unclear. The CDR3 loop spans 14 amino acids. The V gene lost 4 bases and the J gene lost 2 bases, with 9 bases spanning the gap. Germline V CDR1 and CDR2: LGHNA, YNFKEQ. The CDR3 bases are TGTGCCAGCAGCCGGGATAGCGGCAATCAGCCCCAGCATTTT. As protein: CASSRDSGNQPQHF.

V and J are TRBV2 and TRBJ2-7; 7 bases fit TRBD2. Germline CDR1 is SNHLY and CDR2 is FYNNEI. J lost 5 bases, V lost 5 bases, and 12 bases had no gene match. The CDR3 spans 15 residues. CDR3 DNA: TGTGCCAGCAGTAAAAGACTAGCTAGTGAAGACGAGCAGTACTTC. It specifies CASSKRLASEDEQYF.

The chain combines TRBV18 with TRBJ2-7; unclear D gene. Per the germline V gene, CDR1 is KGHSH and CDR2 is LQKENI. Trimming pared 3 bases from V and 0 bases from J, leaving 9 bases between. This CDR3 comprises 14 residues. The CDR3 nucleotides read TGTGCCAGCTCACCCTGGGCGAGCTCCTACGAGCAGTACTTC. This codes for CASSPWASSYEQYF.

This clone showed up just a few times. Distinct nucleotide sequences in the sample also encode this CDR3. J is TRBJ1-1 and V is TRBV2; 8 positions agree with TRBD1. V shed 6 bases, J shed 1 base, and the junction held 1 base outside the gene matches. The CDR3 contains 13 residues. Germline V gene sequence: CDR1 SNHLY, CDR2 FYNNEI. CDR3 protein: CASSGQGNTEAFF. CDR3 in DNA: TGTGCCAGCAGCGGACAGGGGAACACTGAAGCTTTCTTT.

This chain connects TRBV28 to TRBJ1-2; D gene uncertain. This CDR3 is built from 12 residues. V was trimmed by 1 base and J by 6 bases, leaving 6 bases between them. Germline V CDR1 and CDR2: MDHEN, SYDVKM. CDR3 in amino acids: CASSLSKDGYTF. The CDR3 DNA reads TGTGCCAGCAGTTTATCCAAGGATGGCTACACCTTC.

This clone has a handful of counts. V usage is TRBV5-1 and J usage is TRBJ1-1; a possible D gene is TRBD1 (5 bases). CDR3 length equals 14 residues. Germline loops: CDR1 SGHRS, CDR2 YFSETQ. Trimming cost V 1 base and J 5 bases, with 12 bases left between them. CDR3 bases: TGCGCCAGCAGCTTGACTGTCGGGGGAACTGAAGCTTTCTTT. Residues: CASSLTVGGTEAFF.

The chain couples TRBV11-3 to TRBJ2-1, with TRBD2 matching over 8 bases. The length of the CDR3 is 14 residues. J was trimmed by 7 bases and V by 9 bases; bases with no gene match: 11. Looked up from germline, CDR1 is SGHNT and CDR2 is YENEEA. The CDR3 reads CASSSASGSNEQFF. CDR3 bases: TGTGCCAGTAGTTCGGCTAGCGGGTCGAATGAGCAGTTCTTC.

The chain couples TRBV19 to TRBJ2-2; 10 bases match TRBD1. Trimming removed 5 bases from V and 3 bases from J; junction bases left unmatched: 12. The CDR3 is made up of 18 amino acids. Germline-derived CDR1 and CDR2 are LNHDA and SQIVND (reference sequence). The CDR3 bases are TGTGCCAGTAGTTATACCCGACAGGGGGCTGGGGACACCGGGGAGCTGTTTTTT. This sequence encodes CASSYTRQGAGDTGELFF.

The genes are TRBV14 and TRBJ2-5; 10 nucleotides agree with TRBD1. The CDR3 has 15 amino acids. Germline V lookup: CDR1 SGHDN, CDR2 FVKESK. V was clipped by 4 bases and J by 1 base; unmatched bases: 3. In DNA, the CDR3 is TGTGCCAGCAGCCCGGGACAGGGGCCCCAAGAGACCCAGTACTTC. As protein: CASSPGQGPQETQYF.

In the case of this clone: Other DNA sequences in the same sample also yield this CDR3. CDR3: CASSSGTSGKETQYF. Written as DNA, the CDR3 is TGTGCCAGCAGCTCCGGGACTAGCGGAAAAGAGACCCAGTACTTC. This chain uses TRBV7-3 with TRBJ2-5, with 11 bases lining up with TRBD2. CDR3 length equals 15 residues. Trimming removed 4 bases from V and 3 bases from J; junction bases left unmatched: 4. Germline V gene sequence: CDR1 SGHTA, CDR2 FQGTGA.

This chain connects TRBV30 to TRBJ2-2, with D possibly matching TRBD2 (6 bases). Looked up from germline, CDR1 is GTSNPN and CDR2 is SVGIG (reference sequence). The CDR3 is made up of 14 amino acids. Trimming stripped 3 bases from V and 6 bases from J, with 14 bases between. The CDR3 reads CAWSSPGGAGELFF. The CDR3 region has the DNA TGTGCCTGGAGCTCTCCAGGAGGGGCCGGGGAGCTGTTTTTT.

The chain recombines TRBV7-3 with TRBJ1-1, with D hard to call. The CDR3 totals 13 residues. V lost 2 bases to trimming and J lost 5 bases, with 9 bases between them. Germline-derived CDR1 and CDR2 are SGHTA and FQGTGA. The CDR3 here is CASSLRMGTEAFF. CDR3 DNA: TGTGCCAGCAGCTTACGAATGGGGACTGAAGCTTTCTTT.

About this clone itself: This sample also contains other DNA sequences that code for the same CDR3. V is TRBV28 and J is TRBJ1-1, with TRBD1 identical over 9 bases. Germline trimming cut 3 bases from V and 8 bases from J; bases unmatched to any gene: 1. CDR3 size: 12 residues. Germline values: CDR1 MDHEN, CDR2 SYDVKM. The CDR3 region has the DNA TGTGCCAGCAGTTTGACAGGGGGAGAAGCTTTCTTT. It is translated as CASSLTGGEAFF.

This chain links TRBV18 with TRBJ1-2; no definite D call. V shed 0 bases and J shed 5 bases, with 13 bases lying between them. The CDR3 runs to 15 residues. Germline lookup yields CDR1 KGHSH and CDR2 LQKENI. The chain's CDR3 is CASSPPRTDLYGYTF. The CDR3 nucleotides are TGTGCCAGCTCACCACCTCGGACGGACCTTTATGGCTACACCTTC.

The DNA of the CDR3 is TGTGCCAGCTCACCACCTCTCTCCGGGCGGGGGGACTACGAGCAGTACTTC. Encoded protein: CASSPPLSGRGDYEQYF. J is TRBJ2-7 and V is TRBV18; 8 nucleotides match TRBD2. Per germline, CDR1 KGHSH and CDR2 LQKENI. Trimming at V came to 0 bases and at J to 3 bases, leaving 10 bases not matched to a gene. The CDR3 extends over 17 amino acids.

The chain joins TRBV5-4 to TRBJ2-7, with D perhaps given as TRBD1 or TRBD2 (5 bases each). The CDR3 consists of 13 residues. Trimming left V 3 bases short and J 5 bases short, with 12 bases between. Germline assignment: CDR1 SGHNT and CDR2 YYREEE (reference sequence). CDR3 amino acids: CASSSGGSHEQYF. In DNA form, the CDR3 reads TGTGCCAGCAGCTCTGGGGGTTCCCACGAGCAGTACTTC.

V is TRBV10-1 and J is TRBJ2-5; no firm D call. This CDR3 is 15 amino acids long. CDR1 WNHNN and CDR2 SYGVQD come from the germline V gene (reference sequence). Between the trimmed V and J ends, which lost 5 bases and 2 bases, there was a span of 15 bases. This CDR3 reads CASSSQDGRQETQYF. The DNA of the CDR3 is TGCGCCAGCAGTAGCCAGGACGGAAGGCAAGAGACCCAGTACTTC.

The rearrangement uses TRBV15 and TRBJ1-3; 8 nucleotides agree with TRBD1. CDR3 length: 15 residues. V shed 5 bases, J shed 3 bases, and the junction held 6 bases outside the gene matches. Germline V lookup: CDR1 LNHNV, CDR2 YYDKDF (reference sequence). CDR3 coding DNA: TGTGCCACCAGCTTAGGACAGGGAGGTGGAAACACCATATATTTT. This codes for CATSLGQGGGNTIYF.

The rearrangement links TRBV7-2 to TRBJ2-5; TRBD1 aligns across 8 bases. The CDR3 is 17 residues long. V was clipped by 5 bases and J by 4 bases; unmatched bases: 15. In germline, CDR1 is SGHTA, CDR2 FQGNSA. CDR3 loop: CASSQGWAGGMGETQYF. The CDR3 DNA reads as TGTGCCAGCAGCCAGGGTTGGGCAGGGGGCATGGGAGAGACCCAGTACTTC.